This entry concerns a single T cell receptor beta chain. The antigen is not known. Average purity of the negatively selected CD4+ T cells was 95% to 98%. The V and J ends lost 4 bases and 8 bases respectively, with 7 bases between them. The CDR3 length is 11 residues. Per the germline V gene, CDR1 is SGHRS and CDR2 is YFSETQ. The PCR primers covered 54 TRBV and 13 TRBJ segments. Repertoires were generated with immunoSEQ multiplex PCR, while TCRdb's copy carries only in-frame clones and drops some. The sample has approximately 110,000 clones; over 90% are singletons. The sample originates from a study of T cell repertoires and HLA-DP antigens. On the study more broadly: CD4+ T cells were cocultured with HeLa cells expressing HLA-DP. Two male donors and one female donor spanned ages 18-to-29 through 60-to-69.

Sequencing used CD4+ T cells from PBMCs. V gene TRBV5-1 combines with J gene TRBJ2-1; D is possibly TRBD1 or TRBD2 (5 bases each). The receptor was isolated from a woman between 18 and 30 years old in good health and CMV-seronegative. The CDR3 sequence: CASSGTYEQFF. CDR3 nucleotide sequence: TGCGCCAGCAGCGGGACCTATGAGCAGTTCTTC.